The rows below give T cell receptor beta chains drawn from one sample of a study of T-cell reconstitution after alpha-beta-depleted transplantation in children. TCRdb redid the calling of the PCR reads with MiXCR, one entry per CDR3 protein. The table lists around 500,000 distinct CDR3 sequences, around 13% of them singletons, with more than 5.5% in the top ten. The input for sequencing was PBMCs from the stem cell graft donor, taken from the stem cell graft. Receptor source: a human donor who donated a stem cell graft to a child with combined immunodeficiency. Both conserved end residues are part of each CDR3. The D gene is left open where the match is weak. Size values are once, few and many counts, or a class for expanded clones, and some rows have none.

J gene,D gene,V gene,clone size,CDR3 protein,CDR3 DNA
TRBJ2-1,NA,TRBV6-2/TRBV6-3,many,CASSLAWNEQFF,TGTGCCAGCAGTCTAGCCTGGAATGAGCAGTTCTTC
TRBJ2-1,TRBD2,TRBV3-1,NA,CASCSRTSALSYNEQFF,TGTGCCAGCTGCTCTCGGACTAGCGCTCTTTCCTACAATGAGCAGTTCTTC
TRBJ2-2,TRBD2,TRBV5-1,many,CASSWTSENTGELFF,TGCGCCAGCAGCTGGACTAGCGAGAACACCGGGGAGCTGTTTTTT
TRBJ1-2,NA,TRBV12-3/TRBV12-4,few,CASSLAGDSGYTF,TGTGCCAGCAGTTTAGCGGGAGATAGTGGCTACACCTTC
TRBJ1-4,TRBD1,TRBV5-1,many,CASSHGQEGEKLFF,TGCGCCAGCAGCCACGGACAGGAGGGTGAAAAACTGTTTTTT
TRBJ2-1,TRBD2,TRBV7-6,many,CASSPGLAGGSYNEQFF,TGTGCCAGCAGCCCCGGACTAGCGGGGGGGTCCTACAATGAGCAGTTCTTC
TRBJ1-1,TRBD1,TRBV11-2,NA,CASRRTGTYDTEAFF,TGTGCCAGCAGAAGGACAGGGACCTACGACACTGAAGCTTTCTTT
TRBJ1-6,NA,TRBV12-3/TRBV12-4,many,CASSIGVGGADSPLHF,TGTGCCAGCAGCATCGGCGTAGGAGGGGCGGATTCACCCCTCCACTTT
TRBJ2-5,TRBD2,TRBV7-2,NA,CASRTSGVIETQYF,TGTGCCAGCAGAACTAGCGGAGTCATCGAGACCCAGTACTTC
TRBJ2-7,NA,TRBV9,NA,CASSSTLGRGAHEQYF,NA
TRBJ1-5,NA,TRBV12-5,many,CASGRDGGGPQHF,TGTGCTAGTGGACGCGACGGAGGGGGGCCCCAGCATTTT
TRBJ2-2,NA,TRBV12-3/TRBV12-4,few,CASSLVWGSGELFF,TGTGCCAGCAGTTTAGTATGGGGTTCCGGGGAGCTGTTTTTT
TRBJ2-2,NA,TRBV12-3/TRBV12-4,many,CASSLIENTGELFF,TGTGCCAGCAGTTTAATAGAGAACACCGGGGAGCTGTTTTTT
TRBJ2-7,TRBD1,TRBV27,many,CASSLFLGTDVSSEQYF,TGTGCCAGCAGTTTGTTTTTAGGGACAGACGTCTCCTCCGAGCAGTACTTC
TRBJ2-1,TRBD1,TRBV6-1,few,CASSPKDFRGSVF,TGTGCCAGCAGCCCAAAAGATTTCAGGGGGTCAGTCTTC
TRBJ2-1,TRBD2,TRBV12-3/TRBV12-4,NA,CASSLGTGGGESYNEQFF,TGTGCCAGCAGTTTAGGGACGGGGGGGGGCGAGTCCTACAATGAGCAGTTCTTC
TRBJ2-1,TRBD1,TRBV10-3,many,CAISGRQGPSSYNEQFF,TGTGCCATCAGTGGGCGACAGGGTCCGAGCTCCTACAATGAGCAGTTCTTC
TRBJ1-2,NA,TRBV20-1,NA,CSADMVGSTNYGYTF,TGCAGTGCTGACATGGTGGGGAGCACTAACTATGGCTACACCTTC
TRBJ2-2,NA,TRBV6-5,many,CASSYSYGELFF,TGTGCCAGCAGTTATAGCTACGGGGAGCTGTTTTTT
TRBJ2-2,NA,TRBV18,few,CASSPATDTNTGELFF,TGTGCCAGCTCACCAGCGACAGATACGAACACCGGGGAGCTGTTTTTT
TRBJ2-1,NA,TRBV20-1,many,CSAPGSFYNEQFF,TGCAGTGCCCCGGGGAGTTTCTACAATGAGCAGTTCTTC
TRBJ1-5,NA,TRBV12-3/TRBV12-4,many,CASSLGGAYSNQPQHF,TGTGCCAGCAGTTTAGGGGGGGCTTATAGCAATCAGCCCCAGCATTTT
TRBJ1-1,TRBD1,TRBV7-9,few,CASSSPTGGAYTEAFF,TGTGCCAGCAGCTCCCCGACAGGGGGCGCATACACTGAAGCTTTCTTT
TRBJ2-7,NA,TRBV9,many,CASSVGPSYEQYF,TGTGCCAGCAGCGTAGGCCCGTCCTACGAGCAGTACTTC
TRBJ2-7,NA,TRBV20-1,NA,CSARAGHSYEQYF,TGCAGTGCTAGAGCGGGGCATTCCTACGAGCAGTACTTC
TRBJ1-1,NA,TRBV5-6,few,CASSEGHLVTEAFF,TGTGCCAGCAGCGAGGGACATCTAGTCACTGAAGCTTTCTTT
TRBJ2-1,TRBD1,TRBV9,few,CASSAQPSGTVNEQFF,TGTGCCAGCAGCGCCCAACCTTCCGGGACAGTCAATGAGCAGTTCTTC